These 14 T cell receptor beta chains originate from one sample sequenced in a study of CD8 T cells in ankylosing spondylitis. TCRdb re-called the 5' RACE reads through MiXCR, storing one row per CDR3 protein. Of about 260,000 distinct CDR3 sequences in the sample, around 19% were seen once. Sequencing was performed on blood, either unsorted or a sorted T cell fraction (not recorded which). Receptor source: a male donor with ankylosing spondylitis or in good health (not recorded which).

The chain carries TRBV10-3 and TRBJ1-2; D gene unclear. The V end was cut by 4 bases, the J end by 6 bases, with 12 bases between. CDR1 and CDR2 from the germline V gene are ENHRY and SYGVKD. CDR3 length: 13 residues. CDR3 in DNA: TGTGCCATCAGTGTCCGGCAGGAAGATGGCTACACCTTC. Encoded protein: CAISVRQEDGYTF.

This clonotype was picked up a small number of times. The rearrangement links TRBV9 to TRBJ2-1; tentatively, D is TRBD2 (6 bases). The CDR3 sequence is 16 residues long. The V end was cut by 0 bases, the J end by 4 bases, with 14 bases between. CDR1 SGDLS and CDR2 YYNGEE come from the germline V gene. The DNA for the CDR3 is TGTGCCAGCAGCGTAGATGGCGGGAACCCTTACAATGAGCAGTTCTTC. It specifies CASSVDGGNPYNEQFF.

This clonotype was counted at least ten times. The chain recombines TRBV28 with TRBJ2-5; TRBD2 matches 7 bases. V was clipped by 1 base and J by 5 bases; unmatched bases: 13. The V gene's germline CDR1 is MDHEN and CDR2 SYDVKM. This CDR3 comprises 17 residues. The DNA for the CDR3 is TGTGCCAGCAGTTTATCCACTGGACTAGGAAGTTGGGAGACCCAGTACTTC. Translated, it gives CASSLSTGLGSWETQYF. Full variable domain (rest looked up from reference TRBV28 and TRBJ2-5): DVKVTQSSRYLVKRTGEKVFLECVQDMDHENMFWYRQDPGLGLRLIYFSYDVKMKEKGDIPEGYSVSREKKERFSLILESASTNQTSMYLCASSLSTGLGSWETQYFGPGTRLLVL.

The chain uses TRBV19 and TRBJ1-2, with a tentative D call TRBD1 (6 bases). Germline loops: CDR1 LNHDA, CDR2 SQIVND (reference sequence). CDR3 length: 13 amino acids. Trimming pared 6 bases from V and 8 bases from J, leaving 16 bases between. The CDR3 is CASRKTGAAGYTF. The CDR3 DNA reads TGTGCCAGTAGAAAGACAGGCGCGGCGGGCTACACCTTC. The full variable domain, rest sourced from reference TRBV19 and TRBJ1-2, is DGGITQSPKYLFRKEGQNVTLSCEQNLNHDAMYWYRQDPGQGLRLIYYSQIVNDFQKGDIAEGYSVSREKKESFPLTVTSAQKNPTAFYLCASRKTGAAGYTFGSGTRLTVV.

The V gene is TRBV28, the J gene TRBJ2-7; no firm D call. Germline-derived CDR1 and CDR2 are MDHEN and SYDVKM. The CDR3 spans 13 residues. The CDR3 sequence is CASSLAGSYKQYV. In nucleotides, the CDR3 is TGTGCCAGCAGTTTGGCCGGATCCTACAAGCAGTACGTC.

Comment on this clonotype: One junction end disagrees with the germline gene, perhaps due to a read error. J is TRBJ1-5 and V is TRBV10-3, with D unclear. Germline lookup yields CDR1 ENHRY and CDR2 SYGVKD. The CDR3 contains 12 residues. The CDR3 DNA reads as TGTGCCATCAGTGAGGCCAATCTGCCCCAGCATTTT. This translates into CAISEANLPQHF.

About this clonotype itself: This clone may be a read error of a much larger clone one base away. J is TRBJ2-2 and V is TRBV9, with 7 bases that match TRBD2. Germline CDR1 is SGDLS and CDR2 is YYNGEE. The CDR3 runs to 16 residues. The CDR3 here is CTSSVASSGNTGELFF. The CDR3, as DNA: TGTACCAGCAGCGTAGCGTCTAGCGGGAACACCGGGGAGCTGTTTTTT.

This clonotype was detected only a few times. The genes are TRBV28 and TRBJ2-6; D not resolved. Germline-derived CDR1 and CDR2 are MDHEN and SYDVKM. The CDR3 covers 15 residues. The V and J ends lost 5 bases and 2 bases respectively, with 10 bases between them. The CDR3 is CASSPSVPGANVLTF. DNA for the CDR3: TGTGCCAGCAGTCCCTCTGTTCCTGGGGCCAACGTCCTGACTTTC.

This clonotype was counted between two and nine times. The V gene is TRBV12-3 or TRBV12-4, the J gene TRBJ1-4; D gene uncertain. The CDR3 is made up of 15 amino acids. Trimming removed 2 bases at V and 8 bases at J, with 15 bases between. This CDR3 is CASSLSSWNWEKLFF. The CDR3 DNA is TGTGCCAGCAGTTTATCCAGTTGGAACTGGGAAAAACTGTTTTTT.

This clonotype has a count of ten or more. This chain joins TRBV6-1 and TRBJ1-2; TRBD1 aligns across 8 bases. CDR3 size: 13 residues. The J segment lost 7 bases and the V segment lost 4 bases, leaving 5 bases of the junction unmatched. The germline V gene has CDR1 MNHNS and CDR2 SASEGT. CDR3: CASSATGGTGYTF. The CDR3 DNA follows: TGTGCCAGCAGTGCTACAGGGGGGACTGGCTACACCTTC.

This clonotype occurred a few times. The chain couples TRBV5-1 to TRBJ2-2, with a tentative D call TRBD1 (6 bases). This CDR3 spans 14 amino acids. Germline V lookup: CDR1 SGHRS, CDR2 YFSETQ. V was cut by 3 bases and J by 6 bases, with 12 bases left in between. In nucleotides, the CDR3 is TGCGCCAGCAGCTACAGGGCAGGGGCCGGGGAGCTGTTTTTT. Protein sequence: CASSYRAGAGELFF.

V usage is TRBV10-3 and J usage is TRBJ1-3; perhaps TRBD1 as D (6 bases). This CDR3 has 12 residues. The V gene's germline CDR1 is ENHRY and CDR2 SYGVKD. Trimming left V 8 bases short and J 2 bases short, with 7 bases between. The CDR3 here is CAIGQPGNTIYF. DNA of the CDR3: TGTGCCATCGGACAGCCTGGAAACACCATATATTTT.

V gene TRBV7-9 combines with J gene TRBJ1-2, with TRBD1 as a possible D gene (5 bases). The germline V gene encodes CDR1 SEHNR and CDR2 FQNEAQ (reference sequence). V was pared by 3 bases and J by 8 bases, with 10 bases between. The CDR3 covers 12 residues. CDR3 DNA: TGTGCCAGCAGCTTTGCGGGGACCGGCTACACCTTC. Protein product: CASSFAGTGYTF.

There are a few counts of this clonotype. The genes are TRBV29-1 and TRBJ1-4; D is unresolved. The CDR3 is 13 residues long. From germline, CDR1 is SQVTM and CDR2 ANQGSEA. V lost 6 bases and J 7 bases, leaving 15 bases between the germline ends. CDR3 sequence: CSVSDRVGEKLFF. The CDR3 DNA is TGCAGCGTCTCGGACCGTGTAGGTGAAAAACTGTTTTTT.